Each of the 26 T cell receptor beta chains below was sequenced from the same sample in a study of shared clonotypes between healthy human individuals. The protocol was immunoSEQ multiplex PCR, while the TCRdb copy is restricted to in-frame clones and leaves out a portion. The data contain over a million clones, around 76% of them singletons. Sequenced material: memory CD4+ T cells sorted from blood. As to subset: CD45RA-negative fraction. All receptors derive from a man between 18 and 35 years old in good health.

The rearrangement uses TRBV11-2 and TRBJ2-2, with D uncertain. Trimming removed 5 bases at V and 4 bases at J, with 11 bases between. Germline-derived CDR1 and CDR2 are SGHAT and FQNNGV. This CDR3 contains 14 residues. CDR3 loop: CASSRVPTTGELFF. Here the CDR3 DNA reads TGTGCCAGCAGCCGTGTCCCTACCACCGGGGAGCTGTTTTTT.

In this sample, this clone turned up a few times. Other DNA sequences of this sample code for an identical CDR3. The V and J genes are TRBV6-5 and TRBJ1-1; no firm D call. V was trimmed by 6 bases and J by 0 bases, leaving 5 bases between them. CDR3 length equals 12 residues. Germline loops: CDR1 MNHEY, CDR2 SVGAGI. CDR3 loop: CASSTLNTEAFF. The CDR3 DNA follows: TGTGCCAGCAGCACCCTGAACACTGAAGCTTTCTTT.

CDR3 in DNA: TGTGCCAGCAGCCCCATAGCTAGTACGAACGAGCAGTACTTC. It yields the protein CASSPIASTNEQYF. The chain recombines TRBV7-2 with TRBJ2-7; D is unresolved. This CDR3 has 14 amino acids. The V end lost 5 bases, the J end lost 5 bases, and 16 bases lay between the germline ends. Germline-derived CDR1 and CDR2 are SGHTA and FQGNSA.

The chain employs TRBV5-1 and TRBJ2-3, with 13 bases that match TRBD2. This CDR3 is 16 amino acids long. Trimming at V came to 6 bases and at J to 1 base, leaving 5 bases not matched to a gene. CDR1 and CDR2 from the germline V gene are SGHRS and YFSETQ. CDR3 sequence reads: CASTPGLAGGTDTQYF. DNA for the CDR3: TGCGCCAGCACCCCCGGACTAGCGGGGGGCACAGATACGCAGTATTTT.

Comments on this clone: A much more abundant neighbour one base away suggests this may be a read error. This specimen includes other DNA sequences encoding the same CDR3. The chain is built from TRBV11-1 and TRBJ1-3; D gene ambiguous. The V gene lost 1 base and the J gene lost 0 bases, with 7 bases spanning the gap. CDR3 length: 15 residues. Germline values: CDR1 SGHAT, CDR2 FQDESV (reference sequence). The CDR3 here is CASSLDGSSGNTIYF. The CDR3 DNA follows: TGTGCCAGCAGCTTAGACGGGAGCTCTGGAAACACCATATATTTT.

In regard to this clone: In the same sample, other DNA sequences code for this CDR3. The chain uses TRBV5-1 and TRBJ2-5, with a tentative D call TRBD2 (6 bases). Trimming took 4 bases from V and 1 from J, leaving 8 bases between them. Germline V gives CDR1 SGHRS, CDR2 YFSETQ. The CDR3 spans 13 residues. The DNA for the CDR3 is TGCGCCAGCAGCCGCGGGGCCCAAGAGACCCAGTACTTC. Residues: CASSRGAQETQYF.

The chain combines TRBV15 with TRBJ2-5, with D possibly matching TRBD2 (5 bases). The CDR3 runs 12 residues. Trimming took off 6 bases at V and 9 bases at J, with 14 bases between the two ends. The V gene's germline CDR1 is LNHNV and CDR2 YYDKDF (reference sequence). CDR3 bases: TGTGCCACCAGAGCGGCCTCGGGGTCCCAGTACTTC. Its protein is CATRAASGSQYF.

This chain links TRBV5-5 with TRBJ2-7; D ambiguous. Trimming left V 4 bases short and J 3 bases short, with 8 bases between. This CDR3 region has 12 residues. In germline, CDR1 is SGHKS, CDR2 YYEKEE (reference sequence). The CDR3 spells CASSVLVYEQYF. The CDR3 DNA reads as TGTGCCAGCAGCGTTTTGGTCTACGAGCAGTACTTC.

The V and J genes are TRBV30 and TRBJ1-2; 7 positions match TRBD1. V lost 2 bases to trimming and J lost 4 bases; unmatched junction nucleotides: 10. Per germline, CDR1 GTSNPN and CDR2 SVGIG (reference sequence). This CDR3 region has 15 residues. CDR3 in DNA: TGTGCCTGGAGTCCAAGAGGGGGCCAGGTCTATGGCTACACCTTC. This translates into CAWSPRGGQVYGYTF.

The chain couples TRBV4-1 to TRBJ2-5, with 7 bases matching TRBD2. Germline V gene data show CDR1 as MGHRA and CDR2 as YSYEKL. The CDR3 spans 16 residues. Trimming at V came to 4 bases and at J to 5 bases, leaving 13 bases not matched to a gene. CDR3 in DNA: TGCGCCAGCAGCCGCATACCGGGGACTAATTTTGAGACCCAGTACTTC. It yields the protein CASSRIPGTNFETQYF.

J is TRBJ2-7 and V is TRBV27; 10 nucleotides match TRBD2. CDR1 is MNHEY and CDR2 is SMNVEV in the germline V gene (reference sequence). The trim removed 4 bases at V and 3 bases at J, leaving 9 bases unmatched. There are 16 residues in the CDR3. CDR3 in DNA: TGTGCCAGCAGTTCCCTCGGAGCGGGGGGGATCTACGAGCAGTACTTC. It translates to CASSSLGAGGIYEQYF.

The rearrangement uses TRBV11-2 and TRBJ1-2; 7 bases map to TRBD1. The CDR3 covers 14 residues. Germline V lookup: CDR1 SGHAT, CDR2 FQNNGV. Losses at the gene ends were 5 bases for V and 2 bases for J; bases not matched to a gene: 5. The CDR3 DNA is TGTGCCAGCAGCCCGTGGGACAGAAACTATGGCTACACCTTC. It translates to CASSPWDRNYGYTF. Full variable domain (outside the CDR3, taken from reference TRBV11-2 and TRBJ1-2): EAGVAQSPRYKIIEKRQSVAFWCNPISGHATLYWYQQILGQGPKLLIQFQNNGVVDDSQLPKDRFSAERLKGVDSTLKIQPAKLEDSAVYLCASSPWDRNYGYTFGSGTRLTVV.

The chain links TRBV9 to TRBJ1-6; D possibly corresponds to TRBD1 (6 bases). CDR3 length equals 15 residues. Trimming took off 3 bases at V and 12 bases at J, with 19 bases between the two ends. Germline loops: CDR1 SGDLS, CDR2 YYNGEE. This CDR3 reads CASSADSRKDEPLHF. In DNA form, the CDR3 reads TGTGCCAGCAGCGCGGACAGTCGAAAGGACGAACCCCTCCACTTT.

The genes are TRBV6-5 and TRBJ2-2; D gene unclear. Per germline, CDR1 MNHEY and CDR2 SVGAGI. Trimming cost V 2 bases and J 9 bases, with 10 bases left between them. The CDR3 runs 13 residues. The CDR3 sequence: CASSYLYGRELFF. The DNA of the CDR3 is TGTGCCAGCAGTTACCTCTACGGCCGGGAGCTGTTTTTT.

The chain recombines TRBV28 with TRBJ1-5; the D gene is possibly TRBD1 (6 bases). V was shortened by 7 bases and J by 4 bases, with 8 bases between the two germline ends. Germline lookup yields CDR1 MDHEN and CDR2 SYDVKM. CDR3 size: 12 residues. CDR3 amino acids: CASTTGNQPQHF. The DNA of the CDR3 is TGTGCCAGCACCACAGGGAATCAGCCCCAGCATTTT.

The rearrangement uses TRBV28 and TRBJ1-1; tentative D call: TRBD1 (5 bases). There are 15 residues in the CDR3. The ends were cut back, 5 bases at V and 2 bases at J, with 15 bases in the middle. Germline V gene lookup returns CDR1 MDHEN and CDR2 SYDVKM. CDR3 in amino acids: CASSLGSGPNTEAFF. CDR3 nucleotides: TGTGCCAGCAGTCTAGGATCGGGGCCCAACACTGAAGCTTTCTTT.

The rearrangement uses TRBV30 and TRBJ1-5; 7 nucleotides agree with TRBD1. V lost 3 bases to trimming and J lost 4 bases; unmatched junction nucleotides: 6. Germline assignment: CDR1 GTSNPN and CDR2 SVGIG (reference sequence). There are 14 residues in the CDR3. The CDR3 here is CAWRGDSGNQPQHF. In DNA form, the CDR3 reads TGTGCCTGGAGAGGGGACAGTGGAAATCAGCCCCAGCATTTT.

V gene TRBV4-1 combines with J gene TRBJ2-7, with TRBD2 matching 9 bases. The germline V gene has CDR1 MGHRA and CDR2 YSYEKL. V trimming: 2 bases; J trimming: 0 bases; junction bases outside the gene matches: 2. The CDR3 has 15 residues. The CDR3 loop reads CASSQRAGGSYEQYF. The DNA of the CDR3 is TGCGCCAGCAGCCAACGAGCGGGAGGCTCCTACGAGCAGTACTTC.

V gene TRBV30 combines with J gene TRBJ1-5; no clear D gene. Trimming removed 4 bases at V and 2 bases at J, with 12 bases between. Germline V CDR1 and CDR2: GTSNPN, SVGIG (reference sequence). The CDR3 runs to 14 residues. The CDR3 here is CAWKSQFGNQPQHF. As DNA, the CDR3 is TGTGCCTGGAAGTCGCAGTTCGGCAATCAGCCCCAGCATTTT.

The chain uses TRBV7-2 and TRBJ2-7; TRBD1 is a possible D gene (6 bases). Germline CDR1 reads SGHTA; CDR2 reads FQGNSA. V lost 8 bases to trimming and J lost 3 bases, with 11 bases between them. This CDR3 spans 12 amino acids. The CDR3 spells CASRRGVYEQYF. The CDR3, as DNA: TGTGCCAGCCGCAGGGGAGTCTACGAGCAGTACTTC. The full variable domain, with the rest looked up from reference TRBV7-2 and TRBJ2-7, is GAGVSQSPSNKVTEKGKDVELRCDPISGHTALYWYRQSLGQGLEFLIYFQGNSAPDKSGLPSDRFSAERTGGSVSTLTIQRTQQEDSAVYLCASRRGVYEQYFGPGTRLTVT.

The chain uses TRBV7-2 and TRBJ2-3; possibly TRBD2 for D (6 bases). Germline V gives CDR1 SGHTA, CDR2 FQGNSA. V was pared by 7 bases and J by 2 bases, with 10 bases between. CDR3 length equals 13 residues. The CDR3 DNA reads as TGTGCCAGCACCATGGGACTCACAGATACGCAGTATTTT. Encoded protein: CASTMGLTDTQYF.

The chain carries TRBV10-3 and TRBJ1-4; possible D gene TRBD1, 5 bases. CDR3 size: 12 residues. The germline V gene encodes CDR1 ENHRY and CDR2 SYGVKD. V lost 0 bases and J lost 11, with 7 bases in between. CDR3 sequence reads: CAISESQGKLFF. CDR3 bases: TGTGCCATCAGTGAGTCCCAGGGTAAACTGTTTTTT.

The chain recombines TRBV19 with TRBJ2-5; unclear D gene. CDR1 LNHDA and CDR2 SQIVND come from the germline V gene (reference sequence). The V end lost 6 bases, the J end lost 3 bases, and 8 bases lay between the germline ends. The CDR3 consists of 12 residues. In DNA form, the CDR3 reads TGTGCCAGTAGCCCTGGCAAAGAGACCCAGTACTTC. Protein: CASSPGKETQYF.

The chain couples TRBV5-4 to TRBJ2-7; 7 bases align to TRBD2. This CDR3 is built from 15 residues. The germline V gene has CDR1 SGHNT and CDR2 YYREEE (reference sequence). J was trimmed by 3 bases and V by 5 bases; bases with no gene match: 11. The CDR3 DNA reads as TGTGCCAGCAGGGCGGGGACGGCGGGGGTCTACGAGCAGTACTTC. This translates into CASRAGTAGVYEQYF.

This chain uses TRBV30 with TRBJ2-5; D is unclear. Matching the DNA end better, TRBJ2-7 makes the J call doubtful. The CDR3 runs to 13 residues. Germline V gene lookup returns CDR1 GTSNPN and CDR2 SVGIG (reference sequence). The CDR3 coding sequence is TGTGCCTGGACCCCAGATCCCTCCTACGAGCAGTACTTC. Its translation: CAWTPDPSYEQYF.

The CDR3 DNA reads TGTGCCAGCAGCCCAGGAGGTAACACTGAAGCTTTCTTT. Amino acids: CASSPGGNTEAFF. V and J are TRBV7-6 and TRBJ1-1; the D is unclear. This CDR3 is built from 13 residues. Germline-derived CDR1 and CDR2 are SGHVS and FNYEAQ. The V end lost 5 bases, the J end lost 2 bases, and 9 bases lay between the germline ends.